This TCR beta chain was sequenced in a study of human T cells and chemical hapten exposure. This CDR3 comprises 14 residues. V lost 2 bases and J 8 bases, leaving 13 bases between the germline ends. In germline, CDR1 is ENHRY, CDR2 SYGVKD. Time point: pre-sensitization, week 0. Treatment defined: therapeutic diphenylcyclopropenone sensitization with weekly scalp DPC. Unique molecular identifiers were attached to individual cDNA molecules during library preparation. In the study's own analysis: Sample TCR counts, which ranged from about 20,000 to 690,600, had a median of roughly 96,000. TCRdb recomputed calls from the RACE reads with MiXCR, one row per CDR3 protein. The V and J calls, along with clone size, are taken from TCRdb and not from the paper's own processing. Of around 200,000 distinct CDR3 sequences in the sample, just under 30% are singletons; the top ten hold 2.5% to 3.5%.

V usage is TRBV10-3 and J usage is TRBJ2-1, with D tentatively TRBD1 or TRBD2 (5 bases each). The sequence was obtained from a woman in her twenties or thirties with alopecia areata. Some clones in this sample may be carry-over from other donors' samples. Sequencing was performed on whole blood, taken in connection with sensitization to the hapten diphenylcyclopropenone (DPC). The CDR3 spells CAISEPGTSHEQFF. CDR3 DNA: TGTGCCATCAGTGAGCCCGGGACCTCGCATGAGCAGTTCTTC.